Below, 13 T cell receptor beta chains from the same sample are listed, as sequenced in a study of HIV-infected children after antiretroviral therapy interruption. Treatment: PENTA 11 planned treatment interruption arm or continuous ART arm. A 3' RACE protocol on RNA, with unique molecular identifiers, produced the TCR library. TCRdb reanalysed the 3' RACE reads using MiXCR and keeps one entry per CDR3 protein. The data contain 7,000 or so distinct CDR3 sequences, about a sixth of them seen just once; the ten biggest clones take up roughly an eighth. The sample in question was CD45RO+ CD8+ T cells from PBMCs, pooled from several time points, obtained from a donor given antiretroviral therapy, either interrupted or continuous. Subset given: memory CD8+ CD45RO+ CD45RA- T cells. The receptors were gathered from a pool of human donors with HIV.

The chain links TRBV4-3 to TRBJ2-7, with D unclear. The germline V gene encodes CDR1 LGHNA and CDR2 YSLEER. V gave up 6 bases and J gave up 1 base, with 13 bases separating them. The CDR3 consists of 14 residues. The CDR3 region is CASRSNSGSYEQYF. The CDR3 DNA follows: TGCGCCAGCAGAAGTAACTCCGGGTCCTACGAGCAGTACTTC.

The rearrangement joins TRBV11-1 to TRBJ1-1; D is undetermined. CDR1 is SGHAT, CDR2 FQDESV, per germline (reference sequence). The CDR3 is 13 residues long. The V and J ends lost 1 base and 0 bases respectively, with 3 bases between them. As DNA, the CDR3 is TGTGCCAGCAGCTTAGGGTTGAACACTGAAGCTTTCTTT. It translates to CASSLGLNTEAFF.

This clonotype was observed a few times. The chain uses TRBV10-2 and TRBJ1-6, with 9 bases identical to TRBD1. CDR1 and CDR2 (germline): WSHSY, SAAADI. CDR3 length: 19 residues. V lost 2 bases, J lost 7 bases, and 15 bases stayed unmatched. CDR3 DNA sequence: TGCGCCAGCAGTGAGCCGACAGGGGGTGGTCGCGGGGTGAATTCACCCCTCCACTTT. It is translated as CASSEPTGGGRGVNSPLHF.

This clonotype was counted at least ten times. V usage is TRBV27 and J usage is TRBJ2-3, with 11 bases lining up with TRBD2. The trim removed 2 bases at V and 4 bases at J, leaving 5 bases unmatched. Per germline, CDR1 MNHEY and CDR2 SMNVEV (reference sequence). The CDR3 runs to 16 residues. CDR3: CASSLLSGRAADTQYF. Here the CDR3 DNA reads TGTGCCAGCAGTTTACTTAGCGGGAGGGCGGCAGATACGCAGTATTTT.

The V and J genes are TRBV7-9 and TRBJ2-7; unclear D gene. The germline gives CDR1 SEHNR, CDR2 FQNEAQ (reference sequence). The CDR3 contains 15 residues. V dropped 4 bases and J dropped 3 bases, with 16 bases sitting between them. CDR3 sequence (DNA): TGTGCCAGCAGCTCCTTACTTGGCGGAGTCTACGAGCAGTACTTC. Protein: CASSSLLGGVYEQYF.

This clonotype appeared many times. The CDR3 region has the DNA TGCAGTGCTACTAGCGGGAGAAGGGGCAATGAGCAGTTCTTC. This encodes CSATSGRRGNEQFF. The V gene is TRBV20-1, the J gene TRBJ2-1; 10 bases line up with TRBD2. This CDR3 spans 14 amino acids. V lost 4 bases and J lost 6; bases outside the gene matches: 6. Germline CDR1 DFQATT, CDR2 SNEGSKA (reference sequence).

This clonotype occurred many times. This chain links TRBV12-3 or TRBV12-4 with TRBJ2-3; 7 nucleotides line up with TRBD1. This CDR3 region has 14 residues. V was clipped by 5 bases and J by 4 bases; unmatched bases: 6. CDR3: CASSPRQGSDTQYF. The CDR3 bases are TGTGCCAGCAGTCCTCGACAGGGTTCAGATACGCAGTATTTT.

The chain recombines TRBV6-2 or TRBV6-3 with TRBJ2-3; 11 bases are shared with TRBD2. CDR1 and CDR2 (germline): MNHEY, SVGEGT. This CDR3 is 18 amino acids long. J lost 2 bases, V lost 2 bases, and 9 bases had no gene match. The CDR3 bases are TGTGCCAGCAGTTACCCACCGGGACTAGCGGAATTCACAGATACGCAGTATTTT. Its protein product is CASSYPPGLAEFTDTQYF.

The chain couples TRBV10-2 to TRBJ2-5; TRBD1 matches 7 bases. CDR3 length: 14 amino acids. J lost 2 bases, V lost 0 bases, and 0 bases had no gene match. Germline V gene data show CDR1 as WSHSY and CDR2 as SAAADI. CDR3 in DNA: TGCGCCAGCAGTGAGTCCAGGGGGCAAGAGACCCAGTACTTC. Protein sequence: CASSESRGQETQYF.

The chain has TRBV5-1 and TRBJ2-6; the D is unclear. Germline V CDR1 and CDR2: SGHRS, YFSETQ. Trimming removed 0 bases from V and 8 bases from J, with 6 bases in between. The CDR3 sequence is 13 residues long. The CDR3 here is CASSLGMSNVLTF. The CDR3 region has the DNA TGCGCCAGCAGCTTGGGAATGTCCAACGTCCTGACTTTC. Using reference TRBV5-1 and TRBJ2-6 for the parts outside the CDR3, the full variable domain is KAGVTQTPRYLIKTRGQQVTLSCSPISGHRSVSWYQQTPGQGLQFLFEYFSETQRNKGNFPGRFSGRQFSNSRSEMNVSTLELGDSALYLCASSLGMSNVLTFGAGSRLTVL.

This clonotype was recorded many times. V is TRBV20-1 and J is TRBJ1-5; no clear D. There are 17 residues in the CDR3. V was cut by 0 bases and J by 4 bases, with 19 bases left in between. Per germline, CDR1 DFQATT and CDR2 SNEGSKA (reference sequence). CDR3 sequence reads: CSARDQVPSVGNQPQHF. The CDR3 nucleotides are TGCAGTGCTAGAGATCAAGTCCCCTCCGTGGGGAATCAGCCCCAGCATTTT.

This clonotype was observed many times. CDR3 nucleotides: TGCGCCAGCAGCTTATTTGGGACAGGGGTTTACAATGAGCAGTTCTTC. Protein: CASSLFGTGVYNEQFF. The genes are TRBV5-1 and TRBJ2-1, with 10 bases identical to TRBD1. V was clipped by 2 bases and J by 4 bases; unmatched bases: 6. This CDR3 comprises 16 residues. CDR1 is SGHRS and CDR2 is YFSETQ in the germline V gene.

This clonotype was counted ten times or more. The rearrangement links TRBV7-6 to TRBJ1-1; D is uncertain. The CDR3 has 13 amino acids. Deletions cut 2 bases from V and 5 bases from J, with 9 bases between. Looked up from germline, CDR1 is SGHVS and CDR2 is FNYEAQ. CDR3 protein: CASSLLTGTEAFF. The CDR3 DNA is TGTGCCAGCAGCTTATTGACCGGAACTGAAGCTTTCTTT.